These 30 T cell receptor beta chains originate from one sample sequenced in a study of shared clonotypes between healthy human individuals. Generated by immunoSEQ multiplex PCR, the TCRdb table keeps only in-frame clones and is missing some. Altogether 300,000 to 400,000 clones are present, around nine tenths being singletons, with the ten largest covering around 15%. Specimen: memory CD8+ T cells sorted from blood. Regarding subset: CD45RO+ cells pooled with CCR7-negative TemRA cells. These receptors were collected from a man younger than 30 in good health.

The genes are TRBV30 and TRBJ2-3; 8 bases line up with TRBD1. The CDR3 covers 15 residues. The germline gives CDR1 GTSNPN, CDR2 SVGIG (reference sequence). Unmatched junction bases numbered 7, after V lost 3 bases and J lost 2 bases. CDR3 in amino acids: CAWSATGVFTDTQYF. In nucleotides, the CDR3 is TGTGCCTGGAGCGCGACAGGGGTTTTCACAGATACGCAGTATTTT.

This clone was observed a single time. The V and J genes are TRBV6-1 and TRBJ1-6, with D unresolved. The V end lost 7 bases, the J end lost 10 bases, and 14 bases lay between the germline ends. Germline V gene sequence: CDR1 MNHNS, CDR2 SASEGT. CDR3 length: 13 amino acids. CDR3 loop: CASTHAHGSPLHF. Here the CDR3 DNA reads TGTGCCAGCACCCACGCCCATGGATCACCCCTCCACTTT.

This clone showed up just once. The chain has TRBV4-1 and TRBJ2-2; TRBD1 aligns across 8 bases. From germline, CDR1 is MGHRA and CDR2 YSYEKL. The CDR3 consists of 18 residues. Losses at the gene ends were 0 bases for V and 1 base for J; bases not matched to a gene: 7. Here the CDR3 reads CASSQDGFDRGNTGELFF. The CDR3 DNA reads TGCGCCAGCAGCCAAGATGGGTTTGACAGGGGGAACACCGGGGAGCTGTTTTTT.

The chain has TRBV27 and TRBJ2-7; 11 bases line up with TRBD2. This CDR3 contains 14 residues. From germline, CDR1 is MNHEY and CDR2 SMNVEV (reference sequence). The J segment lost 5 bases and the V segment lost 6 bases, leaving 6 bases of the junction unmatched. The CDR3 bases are TGTGCCAGCAGGACGGGACTAGCGGCCCACGAGCAGTACTTC. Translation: CASRTGLAAHEQYF.

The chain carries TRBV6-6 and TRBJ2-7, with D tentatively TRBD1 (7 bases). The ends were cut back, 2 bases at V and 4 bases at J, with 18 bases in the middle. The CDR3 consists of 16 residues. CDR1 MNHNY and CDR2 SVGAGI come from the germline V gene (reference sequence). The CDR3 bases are TGTGCCAGCAGTTACCTTCGCGGGACAGCCCCGTACGAGCAGTACTTC. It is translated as CASSYLRGTAPYEQYF.

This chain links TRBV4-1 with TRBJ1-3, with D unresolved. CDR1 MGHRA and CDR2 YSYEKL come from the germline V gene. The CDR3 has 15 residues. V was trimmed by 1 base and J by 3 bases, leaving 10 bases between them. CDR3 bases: TGCGCCAGCAGCCAAGTCGGAGGTTTTGGAAACACCATATATTTT. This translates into CASSQVGGFGNTIYF.

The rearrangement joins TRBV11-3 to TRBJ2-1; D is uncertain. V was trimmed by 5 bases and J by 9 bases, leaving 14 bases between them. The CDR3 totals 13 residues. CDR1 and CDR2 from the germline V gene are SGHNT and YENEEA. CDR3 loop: CASSPRAGPEQFF. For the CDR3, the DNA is TGTGCCAGCAGCCCCCGTGCCGGGCCTGAGCAGTTCTTC.

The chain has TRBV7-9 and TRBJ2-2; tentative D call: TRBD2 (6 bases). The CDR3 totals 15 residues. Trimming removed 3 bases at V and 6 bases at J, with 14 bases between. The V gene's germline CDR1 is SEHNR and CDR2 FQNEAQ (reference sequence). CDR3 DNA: TGTGCCAGCAGCTTTCCGGGAGACCTCGCCGGGGAGCTGTTTTTT. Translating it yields CASSFPGDLAGELFF.

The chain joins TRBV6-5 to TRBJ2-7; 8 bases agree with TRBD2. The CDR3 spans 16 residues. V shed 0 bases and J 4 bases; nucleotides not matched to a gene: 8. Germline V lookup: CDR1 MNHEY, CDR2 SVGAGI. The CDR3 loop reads CASSYSLGTRDYEQYF. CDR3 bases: TGTGCCAGCAGTTACTCATTAGGGACTAGGGATTACGAGCAGTACTTC.

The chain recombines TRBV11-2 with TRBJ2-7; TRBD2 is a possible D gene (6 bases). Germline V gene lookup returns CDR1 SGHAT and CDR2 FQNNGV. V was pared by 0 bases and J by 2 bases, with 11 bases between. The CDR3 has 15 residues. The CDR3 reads CASSLDRDWAYEQYF. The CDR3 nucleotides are TGTGCCAGCAGCTTAGACCGGGACTGGGCCTACGAGCAGTACTTC.

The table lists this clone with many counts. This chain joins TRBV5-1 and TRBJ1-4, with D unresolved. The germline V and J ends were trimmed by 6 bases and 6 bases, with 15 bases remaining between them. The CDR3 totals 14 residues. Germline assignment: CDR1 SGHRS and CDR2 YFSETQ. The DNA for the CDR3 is TGCGCCAGCACCCCTTCGTGGGCTGATGAAAAACTGTTTTTT. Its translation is CASTPSWADEKLFF.

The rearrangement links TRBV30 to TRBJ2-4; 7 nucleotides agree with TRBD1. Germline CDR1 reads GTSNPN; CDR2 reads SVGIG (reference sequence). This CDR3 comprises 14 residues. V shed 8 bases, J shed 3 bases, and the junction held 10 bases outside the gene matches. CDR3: CATVEGASKNIQYF. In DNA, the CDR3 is TGTGCCACGGTCGAGGGGGCTAGCAAAAACATTCAGTACTTC.

The CDR3 region has the DNA TGTGCCAGCATGGAGCAGGGCATGAACACTGAAGCTTTCTTT. This translates into CASMEQGMNTEAFF. The chain couples TRBV27 to TRBJ1-1, with D possibly TRBD1 on 5 matching bases. Germline CDR1 is MNHEY and CDR2 is SMNVEV (reference sequence). V was cut by 7 bases and J by 0 bases, with 12 bases left in between. This CDR3 spans 14 amino acids.

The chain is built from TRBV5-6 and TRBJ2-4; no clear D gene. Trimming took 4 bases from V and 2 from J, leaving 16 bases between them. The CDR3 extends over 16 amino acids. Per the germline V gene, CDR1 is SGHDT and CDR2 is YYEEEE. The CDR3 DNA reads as TGTGCCAGCAGCCCACCAAGTCTAGAGTCCAAAAACATTCAGTACTTC. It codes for CASSPPSLESKNIQYF.

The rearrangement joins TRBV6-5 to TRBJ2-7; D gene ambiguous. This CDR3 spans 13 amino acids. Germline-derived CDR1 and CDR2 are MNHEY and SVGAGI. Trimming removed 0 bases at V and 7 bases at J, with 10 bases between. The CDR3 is CASSYSGAAEQYF. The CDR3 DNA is TGTGCCAGCAGTTACTCGGGCGCGGCGGAGCAGTACTTC.

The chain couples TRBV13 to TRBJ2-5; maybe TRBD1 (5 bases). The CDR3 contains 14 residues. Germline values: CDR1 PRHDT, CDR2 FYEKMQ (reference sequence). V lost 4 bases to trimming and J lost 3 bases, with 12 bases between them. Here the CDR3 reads CASSSFDSEETQYF. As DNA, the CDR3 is TGTGCCAGCAGCTCTTTTGACAGTGAAGAGACCCAGTACTTC.

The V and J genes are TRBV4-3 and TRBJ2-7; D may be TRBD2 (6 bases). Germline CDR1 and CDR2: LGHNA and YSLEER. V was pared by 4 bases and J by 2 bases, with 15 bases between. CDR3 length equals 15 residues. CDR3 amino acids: CASSPWAGGAYEQYF. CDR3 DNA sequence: TGCGCCAGCAGCCCCTGGGCAGGAGGGGCCTACGAGCAGTACTTC.

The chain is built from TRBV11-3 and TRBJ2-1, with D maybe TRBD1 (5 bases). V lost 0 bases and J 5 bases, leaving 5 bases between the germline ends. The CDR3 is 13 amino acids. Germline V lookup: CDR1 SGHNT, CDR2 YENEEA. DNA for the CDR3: TGTGCCAGCAGCTTAGAGACAGACAATGAGCAGTTCTTC. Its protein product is CASSLETDNEQFF.

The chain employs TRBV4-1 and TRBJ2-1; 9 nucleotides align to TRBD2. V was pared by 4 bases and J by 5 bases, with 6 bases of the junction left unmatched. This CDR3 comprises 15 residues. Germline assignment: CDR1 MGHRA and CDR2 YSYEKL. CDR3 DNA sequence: TGCGCCAGCAGCCCCAGACTAGCGGTACACAATGAGCAGTTCTTC. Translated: CASSPRLAVHNEQFF.

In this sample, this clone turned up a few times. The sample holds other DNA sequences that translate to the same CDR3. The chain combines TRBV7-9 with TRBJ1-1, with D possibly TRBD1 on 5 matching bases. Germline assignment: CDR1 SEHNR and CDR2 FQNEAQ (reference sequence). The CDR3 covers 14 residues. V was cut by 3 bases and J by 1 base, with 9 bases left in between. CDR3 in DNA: TGTGCCAGCAGCTTGGCCAGGGAGAACACTGAAGCTTTCTTT. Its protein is CASSLARENTEAFF.

The CDR3 DNA reads as TGTGCCAGCTCCCGCGGGGGGTGGGGAACTTTCTTT. Its protein is CASSRGGWGTFF. V and J are TRBV11-2 and TRBJ1-1, with TRBD1 as a possible D gene (5 bases). The CDR3 runs to 12 residues. Trimming left V 8 bases short and J 12 bases short, with 19 bases between. CDR1 and CDR2 (germline): SGHAT, FQNNGV.

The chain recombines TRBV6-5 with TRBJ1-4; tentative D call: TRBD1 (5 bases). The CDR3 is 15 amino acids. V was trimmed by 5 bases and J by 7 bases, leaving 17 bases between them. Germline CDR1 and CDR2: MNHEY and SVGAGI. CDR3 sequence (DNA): TGTGCCAGCAGTCCCCACCAGGGTGAGGGTGAAAAACTGTTTTTT. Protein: CASSPHQGEGEKLFF.

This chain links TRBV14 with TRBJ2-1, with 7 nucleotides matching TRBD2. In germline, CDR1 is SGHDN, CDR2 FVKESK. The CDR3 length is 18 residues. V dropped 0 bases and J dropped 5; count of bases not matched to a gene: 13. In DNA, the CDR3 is TGTGCCAGCAGCCAAGAAGAGGCTTTGACTAGCTATAACAATGAGCAGTTCTTC. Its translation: CASSQEEALTSYNNEQFF.

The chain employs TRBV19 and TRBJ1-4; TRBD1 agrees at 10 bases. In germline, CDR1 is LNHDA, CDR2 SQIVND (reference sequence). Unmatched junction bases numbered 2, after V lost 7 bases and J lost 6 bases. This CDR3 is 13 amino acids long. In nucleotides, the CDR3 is TGTGCCAGTATTGGGACAGGGGATGAAAAACTGTTTTTT. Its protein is CASIGTGDEKLFF. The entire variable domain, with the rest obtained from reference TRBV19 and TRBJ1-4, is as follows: DGGITQSPKYLFRKEGQNVTLSCEQNLNHDAMYWYRQDPGQGLRLIYYSQIVNDFQKGDIAEGYSVSREKKESFPLTVTSAQKNPTAFYLCASIGTGDEKLFFGSGTQLSVL.

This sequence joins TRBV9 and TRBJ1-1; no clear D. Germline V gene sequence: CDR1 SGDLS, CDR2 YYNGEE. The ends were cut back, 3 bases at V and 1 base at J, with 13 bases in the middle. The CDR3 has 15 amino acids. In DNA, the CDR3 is TGTGCCAGCAGCGCGTACAACCCCGAGAACACTGAAGCTTTCTTT. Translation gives CASSAYNPENTEAFF.

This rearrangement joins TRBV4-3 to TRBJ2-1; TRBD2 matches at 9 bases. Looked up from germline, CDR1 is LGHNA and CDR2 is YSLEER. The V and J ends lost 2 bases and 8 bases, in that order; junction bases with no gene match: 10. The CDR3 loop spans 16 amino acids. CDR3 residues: CASSQLFAGGPDEQFF. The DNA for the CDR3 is TGCGCCAGCAGCCAACTCTTCGCGGGAGGGCCGGATGAGCAGTTCTTC.

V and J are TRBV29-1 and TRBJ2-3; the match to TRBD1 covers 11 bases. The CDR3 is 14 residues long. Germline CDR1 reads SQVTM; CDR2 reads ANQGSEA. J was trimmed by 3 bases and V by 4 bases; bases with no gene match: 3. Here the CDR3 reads CSVAGQGGTDTQYF. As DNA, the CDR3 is TGCAGCGTTGCGGGACAGGGGGGAACAGATACGCAGTATTTT.

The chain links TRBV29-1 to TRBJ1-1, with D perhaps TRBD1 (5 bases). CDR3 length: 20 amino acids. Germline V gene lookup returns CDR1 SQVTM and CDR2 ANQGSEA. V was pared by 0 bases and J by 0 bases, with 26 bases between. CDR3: CSVEDPGSEQVNRMNTEAFF. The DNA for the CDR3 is TGCAGCGTTGAAGATCCGGGATCAGAACAGGTAAATCGCATGAACACTGAAGCTTTCTTT.

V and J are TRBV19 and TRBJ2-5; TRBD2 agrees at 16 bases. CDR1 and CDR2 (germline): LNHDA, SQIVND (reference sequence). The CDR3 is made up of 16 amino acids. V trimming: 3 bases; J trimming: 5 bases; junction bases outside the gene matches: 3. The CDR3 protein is CASSIGTSGRGETQYF. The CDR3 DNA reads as TGTGCCAGTAGTATTGGGACTAGCGGGAGGGGGGAGACCCAGTACTTC.

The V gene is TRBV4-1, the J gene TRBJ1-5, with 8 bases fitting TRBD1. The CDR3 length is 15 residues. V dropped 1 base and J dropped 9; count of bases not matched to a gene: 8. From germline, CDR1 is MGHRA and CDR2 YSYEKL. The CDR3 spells CASSQGATGASPQHF. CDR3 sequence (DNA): TGCGCCAGCAGCCAAGGGGCGACAGGGGCTTCGCCCCAGCATTTT.